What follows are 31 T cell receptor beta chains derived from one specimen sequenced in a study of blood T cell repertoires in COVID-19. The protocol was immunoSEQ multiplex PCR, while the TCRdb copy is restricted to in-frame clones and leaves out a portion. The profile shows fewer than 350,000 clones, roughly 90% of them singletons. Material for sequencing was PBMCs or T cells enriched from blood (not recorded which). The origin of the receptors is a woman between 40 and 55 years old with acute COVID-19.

CDR3 bases: TGCGCCAGCAGCACGGGGACAGGGGTTTATGGCTACACCTTC. This encodes CASSTGTGVYGYTF. The rearrangement uses TRBV5-1 and TRBJ1-2; TRBD1 matches at 10 bases. CDR3 size: 14 residues. Per the germline V gene, CDR1 is SGHRS and CDR2 is YFSETQ. The V gene end was trimmed by 4 bases and the J gene end by 5 bases; junction bases not matched to a gene: 5.

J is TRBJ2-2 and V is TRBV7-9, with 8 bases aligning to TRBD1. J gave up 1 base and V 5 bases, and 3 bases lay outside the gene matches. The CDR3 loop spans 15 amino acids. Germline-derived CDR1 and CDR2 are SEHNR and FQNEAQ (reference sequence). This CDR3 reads CASSRTGLNTGELFF. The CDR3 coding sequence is TGTGCCAGCAGCCGGACAGGGTTGAACACCGGGGAGCTGTTTTTT.

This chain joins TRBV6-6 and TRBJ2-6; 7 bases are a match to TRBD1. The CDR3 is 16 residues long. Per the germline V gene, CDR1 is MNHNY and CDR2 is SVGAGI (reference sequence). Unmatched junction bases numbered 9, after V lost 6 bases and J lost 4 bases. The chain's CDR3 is CASSRQGQGGANVLTF. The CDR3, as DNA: TGTGCCAGCAGCCGACAGGGTCAAGGGGGGGCCAACGTCCTGACTTTC.

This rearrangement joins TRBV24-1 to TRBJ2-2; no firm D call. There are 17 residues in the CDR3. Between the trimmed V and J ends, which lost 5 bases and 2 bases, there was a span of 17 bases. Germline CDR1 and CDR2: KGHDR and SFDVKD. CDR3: CATSALAPPGNTGELFF. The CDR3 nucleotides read TGTGCCACCAGTGCGTTGGCTCCCCCGGGTAACACCGGGGAGCTGTTTTTT.

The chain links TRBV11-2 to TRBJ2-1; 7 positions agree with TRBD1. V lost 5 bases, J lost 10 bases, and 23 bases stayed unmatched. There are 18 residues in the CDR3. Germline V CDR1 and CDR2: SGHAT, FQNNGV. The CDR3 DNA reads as TGTGCCAGCAGCATATTGGACAAGGGGGCGGCCCTTAGAGGGGAGCAGTTCTTC. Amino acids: CASSILDKGAALRGEQFF. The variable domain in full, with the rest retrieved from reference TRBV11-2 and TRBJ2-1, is EAGVAQSPRYKIIEKRQSVAFWCNPISGHATLYWYQQILGQGPKLLIQFQNNGVVDDSQLPKDRFSAERLKGVDSTLKIQPAKLEDSAVYLCASSILDKGAALRGEQFFGPGTRLTVL.

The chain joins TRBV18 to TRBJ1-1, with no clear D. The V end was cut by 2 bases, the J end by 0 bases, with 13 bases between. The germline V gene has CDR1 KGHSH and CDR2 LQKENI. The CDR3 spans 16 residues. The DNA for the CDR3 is TGTGCCAGCTCACCAGAACACCAAGCGGTGAACACTGAAGCTTTCTTT. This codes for CASSPEHQAVNTEAFF.

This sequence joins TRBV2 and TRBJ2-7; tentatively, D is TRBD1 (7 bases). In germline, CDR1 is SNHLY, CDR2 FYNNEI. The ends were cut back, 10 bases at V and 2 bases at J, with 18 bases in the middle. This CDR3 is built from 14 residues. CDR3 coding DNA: TGTGCCAAAAGAGAGGCAGGGGGGACCTACGAGCAGTACTTC. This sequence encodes CAKREAGGTYEQYF.

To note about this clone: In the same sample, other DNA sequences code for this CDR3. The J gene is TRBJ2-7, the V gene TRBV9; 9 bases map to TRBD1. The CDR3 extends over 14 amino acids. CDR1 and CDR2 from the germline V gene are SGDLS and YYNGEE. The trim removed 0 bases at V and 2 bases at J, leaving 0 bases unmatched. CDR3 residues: CASSVGQGAYEQYF. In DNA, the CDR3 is TGTGCCAGCAGCGTAGGACAGGGGGCCTACGAGCAGTACTTC.

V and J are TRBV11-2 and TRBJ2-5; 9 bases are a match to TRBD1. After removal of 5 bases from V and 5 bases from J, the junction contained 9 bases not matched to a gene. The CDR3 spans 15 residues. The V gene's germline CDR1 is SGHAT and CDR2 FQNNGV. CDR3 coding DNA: TGTGCCAGCAGCGCAGAGGCCGGGACAGGGGAGACCCAGTACTTC. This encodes CASSAEAGTGETQYF.

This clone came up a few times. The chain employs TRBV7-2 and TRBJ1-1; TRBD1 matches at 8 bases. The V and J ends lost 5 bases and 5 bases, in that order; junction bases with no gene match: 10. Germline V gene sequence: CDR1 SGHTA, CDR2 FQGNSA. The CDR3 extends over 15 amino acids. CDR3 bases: TGTGCCAGCAGCATGGACAGGGAATGGTGGACTGAAGCTTTCTTT. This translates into CASSMDREWWTEAFF.

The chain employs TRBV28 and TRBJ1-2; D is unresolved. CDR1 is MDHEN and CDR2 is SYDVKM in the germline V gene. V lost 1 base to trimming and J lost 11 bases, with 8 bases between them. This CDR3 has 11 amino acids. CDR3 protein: CASSLSFRYTF. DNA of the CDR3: TGTGCCAGCAGTTTATCTTTCCGGTACACCTTC.

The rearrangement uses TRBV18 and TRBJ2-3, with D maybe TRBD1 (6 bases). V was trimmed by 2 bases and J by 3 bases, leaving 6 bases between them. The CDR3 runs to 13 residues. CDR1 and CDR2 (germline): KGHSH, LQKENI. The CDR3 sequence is CASSPGQTDTQYF. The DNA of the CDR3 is TGTGCCAGCTCACCAGGACAGACAGATACGCAGTATTTT.

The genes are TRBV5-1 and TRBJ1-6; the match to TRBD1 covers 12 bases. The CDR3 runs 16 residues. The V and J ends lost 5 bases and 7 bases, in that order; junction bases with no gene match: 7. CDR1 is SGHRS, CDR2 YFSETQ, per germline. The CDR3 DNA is TGCGCCAGCAGAGGCGGGACAGGGGGCGTCAATTCACCCCTCCACTTT. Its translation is CASRGGTGGVNSPLHF.

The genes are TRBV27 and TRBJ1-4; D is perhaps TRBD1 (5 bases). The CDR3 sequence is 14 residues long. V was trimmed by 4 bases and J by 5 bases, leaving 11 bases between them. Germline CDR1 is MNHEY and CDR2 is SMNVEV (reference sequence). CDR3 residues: CASSSNRNNEKLFF. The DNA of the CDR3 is TGTGCCAGCAGTTCCAACAGGAACAATGAAAAACTGTTTTTT. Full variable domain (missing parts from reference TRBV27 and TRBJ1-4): EAQVTQNPRYLITVTGKKLTVTCSQNMNHEYMSWYRQDPGLGLRQIYYSMNVEVTDKGDVPEGYKVSRKEKRNFPLILESPSPNQTSLYFCASSSNRNNEKLFFGSGTQLSVL.

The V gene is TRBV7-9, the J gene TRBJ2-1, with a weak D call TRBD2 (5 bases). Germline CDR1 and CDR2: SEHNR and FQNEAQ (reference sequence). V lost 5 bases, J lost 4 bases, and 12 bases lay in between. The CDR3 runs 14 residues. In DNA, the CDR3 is TGTGCCAGCAGCACGATGAGGGAGTACAATGAGCAGTTCTTC. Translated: CASSTMREYNEQFF.

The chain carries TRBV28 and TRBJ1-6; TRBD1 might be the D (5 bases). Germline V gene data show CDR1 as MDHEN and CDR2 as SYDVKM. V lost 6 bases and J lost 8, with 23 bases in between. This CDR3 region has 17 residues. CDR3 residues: CASSPRRGGGAYSPLHF. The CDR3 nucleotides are TGTGCCAGCAGCCCCAGGAGGGGTGGGGGAGCTTATTCACCCCTCCACTTT.

The CDR3 DNA reads TGCGCCAGCAAGGCGAGCGGGAGGTATACGCAGTATTTT. Translating gives CASKASGRYTQYF. The rearrangement uses TRBV4-1 and TRBJ2-3; the match to TRBD2 covers 9 bases. The junction had 6 bases not matched to a gene; V was cut back by 7 bases and J by 7 bases. Germline lookup yields CDR1 MGHRA and CDR2 YSYEKL. This CDR3 comprises 13 residues.

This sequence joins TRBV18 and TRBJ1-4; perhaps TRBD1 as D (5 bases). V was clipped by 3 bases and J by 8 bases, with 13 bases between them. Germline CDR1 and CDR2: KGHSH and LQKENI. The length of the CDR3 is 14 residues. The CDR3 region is CASSPAGLSEKLFF. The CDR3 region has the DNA TGTGCCAGCTCACCGGCGGGGCTTAGCGAAAAACTGTTTTTT.

CDR3 in DNA: TGTGCCAGCAGCTTCGGAACTGGACTGAAGGAATTCTTC. Amino acids: CASSFGTGLKEFF. The J gene is TRBJ2-1, the V gene TRBV5-4, with D possibly matching TRBD2 (5 bases). The CDR3 contains 13 residues. V was clipped by 2 bases and J by 16 bases, with 19 bases between them. CDR1 SGHNT and CDR2 YYREEE come from the germline V gene (reference sequence).

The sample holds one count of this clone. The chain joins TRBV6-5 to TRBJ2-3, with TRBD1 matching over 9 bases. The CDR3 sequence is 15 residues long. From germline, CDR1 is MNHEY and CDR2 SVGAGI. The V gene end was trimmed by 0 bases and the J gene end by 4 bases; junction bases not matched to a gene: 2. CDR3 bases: TGTGCCAGCAGTTACTCGGGACAGGGCCCAGATACGCAGTATTTT. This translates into CASSYSGQGPDTQYF.

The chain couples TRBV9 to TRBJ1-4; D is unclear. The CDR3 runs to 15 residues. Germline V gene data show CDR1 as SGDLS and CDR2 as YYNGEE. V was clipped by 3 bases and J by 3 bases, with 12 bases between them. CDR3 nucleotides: TGTGCCAGCAGCGCAAGCGGACGTTCTAATGAAAAACTGTTTTTT. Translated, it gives CASSASGRSNEKLFF. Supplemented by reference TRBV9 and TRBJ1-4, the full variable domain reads DSGVTQTPKHLITATGQRVTLRCSPRSGDLSVYWYQQSLDQGLQFLIQYYNGEERAKGNILERFSAQQFPDLHSELNLSSLELGDSALYFCASSASGRSNEKLFFGSGTQLSVL.

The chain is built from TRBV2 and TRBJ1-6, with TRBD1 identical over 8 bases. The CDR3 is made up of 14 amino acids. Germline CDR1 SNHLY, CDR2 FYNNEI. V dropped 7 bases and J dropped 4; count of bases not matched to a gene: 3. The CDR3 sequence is CASTRQGYNSPLHF. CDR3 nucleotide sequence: TGTGCCAGCACTCGACAGGGGTATAATTCACCCCTCCACTTT.

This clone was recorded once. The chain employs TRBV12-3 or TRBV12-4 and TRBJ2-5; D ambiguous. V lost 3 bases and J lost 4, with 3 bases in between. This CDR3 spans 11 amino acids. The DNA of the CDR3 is TGTGCCAGCAGTTTGGCAGAGACCCAGTACTTC. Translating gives CASSLAETQYF.

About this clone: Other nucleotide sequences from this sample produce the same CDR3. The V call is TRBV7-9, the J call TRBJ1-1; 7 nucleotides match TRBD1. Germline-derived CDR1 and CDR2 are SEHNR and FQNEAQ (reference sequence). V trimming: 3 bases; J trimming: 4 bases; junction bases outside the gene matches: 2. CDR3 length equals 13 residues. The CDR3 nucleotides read TGTGCCAGCAGCTTCAGGGGGAGCACTGAAGCTTTCTTT. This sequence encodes CASSFRGSTEAFF.

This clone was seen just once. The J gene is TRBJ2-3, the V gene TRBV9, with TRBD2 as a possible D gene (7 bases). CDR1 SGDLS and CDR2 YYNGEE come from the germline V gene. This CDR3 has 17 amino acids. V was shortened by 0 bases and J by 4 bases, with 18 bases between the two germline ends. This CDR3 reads CASSVGFRGGASDTQYF. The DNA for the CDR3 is TGTGCCAGCAGCGTAGGGTTTAGGGGGGGGGCGTCAGATACGCAGTATTTT.

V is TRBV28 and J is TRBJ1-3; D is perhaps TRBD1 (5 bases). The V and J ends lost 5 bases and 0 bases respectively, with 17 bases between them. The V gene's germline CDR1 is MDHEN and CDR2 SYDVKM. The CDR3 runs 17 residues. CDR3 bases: TGTGCCAGCAGTCATGACAGCCGGATAAGCTCTGGAAACACCATATATTTT. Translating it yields CASSHDSRISSGNTIYF.

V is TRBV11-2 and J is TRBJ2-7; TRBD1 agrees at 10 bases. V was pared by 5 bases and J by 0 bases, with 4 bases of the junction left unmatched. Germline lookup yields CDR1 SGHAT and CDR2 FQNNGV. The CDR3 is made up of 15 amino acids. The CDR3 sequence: CASSLDRGLSYEQYF. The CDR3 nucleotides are TGTGCCAGCAGCCTCGACAGGGGGCTCTCCTACGAGCAGTACTTC.

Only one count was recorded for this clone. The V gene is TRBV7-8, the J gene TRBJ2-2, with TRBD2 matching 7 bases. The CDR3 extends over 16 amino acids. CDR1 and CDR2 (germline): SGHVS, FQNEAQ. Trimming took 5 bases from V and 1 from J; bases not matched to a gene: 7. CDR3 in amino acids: CASSQRTGGNTGELFF. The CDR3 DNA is TGTGCCAGCAGCCAACGAACGGGAGGGAACACCGGGGAGCTGTTTTTT.

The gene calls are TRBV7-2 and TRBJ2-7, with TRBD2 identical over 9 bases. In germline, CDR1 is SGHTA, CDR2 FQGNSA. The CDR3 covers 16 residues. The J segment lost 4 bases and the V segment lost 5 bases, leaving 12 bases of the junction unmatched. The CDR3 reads CASSPVVSGRLYEQYF. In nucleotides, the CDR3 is TGTGCCAGCAGCCCAGTAGTCAGCGGGAGGTTGTACGAGCAGTACTTC. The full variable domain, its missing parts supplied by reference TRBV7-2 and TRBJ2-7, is GAGVSQSPSNKVTEKGKDVELRCDPISGHTALYWYRQSLGQGLEFLIYFQGNSAPDKSGLPSDRFSAERTGGSVSTLTIQRTQQEDSAVYLCASSPVVSGRLYEQYFGPGTRLTVT.

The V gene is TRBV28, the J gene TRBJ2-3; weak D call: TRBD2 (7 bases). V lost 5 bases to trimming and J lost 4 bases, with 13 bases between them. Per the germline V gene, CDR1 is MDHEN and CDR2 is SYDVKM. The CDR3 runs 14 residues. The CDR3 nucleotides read TGTGCCAGCAGTCCCACGGGGGGCGCAGATACGCAGTATTTT. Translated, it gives CASSPTGGADTQYF.

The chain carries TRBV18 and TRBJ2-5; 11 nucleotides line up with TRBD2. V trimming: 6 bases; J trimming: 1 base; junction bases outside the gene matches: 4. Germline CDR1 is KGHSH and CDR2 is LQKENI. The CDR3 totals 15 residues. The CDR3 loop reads CASSLGTSGQETQYF. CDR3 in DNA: TGTGCCAGCTCCCTCGGGACTAGCGGCCAAGAGACCCAGTACTTC.